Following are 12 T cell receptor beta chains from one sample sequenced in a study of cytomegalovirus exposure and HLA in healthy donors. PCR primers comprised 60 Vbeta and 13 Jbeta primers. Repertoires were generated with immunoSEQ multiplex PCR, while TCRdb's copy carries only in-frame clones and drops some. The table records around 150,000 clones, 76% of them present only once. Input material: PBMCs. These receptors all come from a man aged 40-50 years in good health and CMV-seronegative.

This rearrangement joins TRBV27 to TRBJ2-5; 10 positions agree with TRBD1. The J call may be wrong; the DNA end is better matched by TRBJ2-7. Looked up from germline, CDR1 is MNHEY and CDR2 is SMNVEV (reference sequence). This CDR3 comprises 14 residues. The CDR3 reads CASSPGQGVSEQYF. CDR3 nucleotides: TGTGCCAGCAGTCCCGGACAGGGGGTAAGCGAGCAGTACTTC.

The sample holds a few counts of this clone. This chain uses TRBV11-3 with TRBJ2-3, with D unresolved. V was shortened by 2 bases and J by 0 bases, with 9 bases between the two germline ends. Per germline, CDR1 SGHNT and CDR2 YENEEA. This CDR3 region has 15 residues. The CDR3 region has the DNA TGTGCCAGCAGCTTAACTGGCGGTAGCACAGATACGCAGTATTTT. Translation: CASSLTGGSTDTQYF.

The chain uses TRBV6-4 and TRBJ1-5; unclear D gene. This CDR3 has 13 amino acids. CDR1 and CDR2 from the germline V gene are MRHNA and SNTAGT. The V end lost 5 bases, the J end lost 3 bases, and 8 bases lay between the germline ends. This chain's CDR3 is CASSTEDNQPQHF. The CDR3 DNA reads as TGTGCCAGCAGTACTGAAGACAATCAGCCCCAGCATTTT.

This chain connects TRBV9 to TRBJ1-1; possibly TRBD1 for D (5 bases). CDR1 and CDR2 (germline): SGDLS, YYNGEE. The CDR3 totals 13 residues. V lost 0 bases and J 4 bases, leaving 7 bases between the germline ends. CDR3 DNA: TGTGCCAGCAGCGTAGACGGGGGCACTGAAGCTTTCTTT. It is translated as CASSVDGGTEAFF.

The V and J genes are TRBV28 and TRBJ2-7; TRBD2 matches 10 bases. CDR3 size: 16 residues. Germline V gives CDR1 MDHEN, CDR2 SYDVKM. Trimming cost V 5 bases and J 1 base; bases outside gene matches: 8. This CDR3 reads CASSPAGTSASYEQYF. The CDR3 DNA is TGTGCCAGCAGTCCGGCTGGGACTAGCGCTTCCTACGAGCAGTACTTC.

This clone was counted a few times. The CDR3 spells CASSVVGESEQYF. CDR3 sequence (DNA): TGTGCCAGCAGCGTGGTGGGAGAGTCCGAGCAGTACTTC. The chain is built from TRBV9 and TRBJ2-7, with TRBD2 as a possible D gene (5 bases). This CDR3 is 13 amino acids long. Germline CDR1 and CDR2: SGDLS and YYNGEE. V lost 2 bases and J 6 bases, leaving 12 bases between the germline ends.

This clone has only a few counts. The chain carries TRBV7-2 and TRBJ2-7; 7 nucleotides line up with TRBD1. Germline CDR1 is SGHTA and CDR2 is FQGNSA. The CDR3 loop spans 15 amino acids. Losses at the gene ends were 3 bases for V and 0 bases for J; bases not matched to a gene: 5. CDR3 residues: CASSFRQGSSYEQYF. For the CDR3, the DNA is TGTGCCAGCAGCTTCCGACAGGGCTCCTCCTACGAGCAGTACTTC.

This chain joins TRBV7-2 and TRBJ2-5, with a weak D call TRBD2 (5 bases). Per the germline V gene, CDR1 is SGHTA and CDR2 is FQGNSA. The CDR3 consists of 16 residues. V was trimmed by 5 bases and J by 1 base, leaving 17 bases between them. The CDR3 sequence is CASSPRGMAPQETQYF. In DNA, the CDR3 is TGTGCCAGCAGCCCCAGAGGGATGGCGCCCCAAGAGACCCAGTACTTC.

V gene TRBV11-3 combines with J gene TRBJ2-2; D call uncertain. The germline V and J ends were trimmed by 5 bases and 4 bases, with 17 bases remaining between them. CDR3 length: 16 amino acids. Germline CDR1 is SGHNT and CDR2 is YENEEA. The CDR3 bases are TGTGCCAGCAGCACCGGTGTACGGGTGTTCACCGGGGAGCTGTTTTTT. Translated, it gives CASSTGVRVFTGELFF.

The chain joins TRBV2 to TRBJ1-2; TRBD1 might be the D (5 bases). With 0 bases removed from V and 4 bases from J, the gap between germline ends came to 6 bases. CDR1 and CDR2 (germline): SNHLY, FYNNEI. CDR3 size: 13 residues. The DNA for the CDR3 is TGTGCCAGCAGTGAAGCGGGGCTCTATGGCTACACCTTC. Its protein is CASSEAGLYGYTF.

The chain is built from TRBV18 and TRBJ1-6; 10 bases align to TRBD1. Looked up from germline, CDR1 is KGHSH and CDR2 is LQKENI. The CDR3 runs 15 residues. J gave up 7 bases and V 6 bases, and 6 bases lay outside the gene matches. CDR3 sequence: CASSGTGEDNSPLHF. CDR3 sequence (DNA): TGTGCCAGCTCTGGGACAGGGGAGGACAATTCACCCCTCCACTTT.

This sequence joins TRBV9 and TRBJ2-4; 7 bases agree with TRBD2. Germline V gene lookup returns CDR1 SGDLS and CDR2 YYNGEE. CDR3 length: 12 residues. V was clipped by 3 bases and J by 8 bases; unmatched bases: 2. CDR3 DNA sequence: TGTGCCAGCAGCGGGGAGGGAGACATTCAGTACTTC. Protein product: CASSGEGDIQYF.